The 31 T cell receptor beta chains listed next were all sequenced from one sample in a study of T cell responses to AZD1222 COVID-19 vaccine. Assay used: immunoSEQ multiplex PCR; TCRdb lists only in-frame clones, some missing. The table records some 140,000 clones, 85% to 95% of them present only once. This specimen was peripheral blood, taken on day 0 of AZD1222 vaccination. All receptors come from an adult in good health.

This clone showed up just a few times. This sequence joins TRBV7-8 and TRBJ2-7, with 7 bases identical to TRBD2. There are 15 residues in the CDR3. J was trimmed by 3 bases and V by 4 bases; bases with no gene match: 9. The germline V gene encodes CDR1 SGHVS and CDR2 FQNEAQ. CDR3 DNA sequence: TGTGCCAGCAGCTCCCAGCGGGGCGAACTCTACGAGCAGTACTTC. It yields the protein CASSSQRGELYEQYF.

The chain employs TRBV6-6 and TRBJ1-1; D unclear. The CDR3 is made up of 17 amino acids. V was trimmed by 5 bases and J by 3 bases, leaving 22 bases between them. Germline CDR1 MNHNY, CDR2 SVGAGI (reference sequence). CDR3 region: CASSPVGKGNKDTEAFF. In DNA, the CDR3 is TGTGCCAGCAGTCCGGTAGGGAAAGGGAATAAGGACACTGAAGCTTTCTTT.

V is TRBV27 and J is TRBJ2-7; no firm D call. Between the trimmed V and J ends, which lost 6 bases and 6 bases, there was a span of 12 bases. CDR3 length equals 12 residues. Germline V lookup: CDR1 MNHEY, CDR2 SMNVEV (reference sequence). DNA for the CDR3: TGTGCCAGCAGAGGTTTATCCCTCGAGCAGTACTTC. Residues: CASRGLSLEQYF.

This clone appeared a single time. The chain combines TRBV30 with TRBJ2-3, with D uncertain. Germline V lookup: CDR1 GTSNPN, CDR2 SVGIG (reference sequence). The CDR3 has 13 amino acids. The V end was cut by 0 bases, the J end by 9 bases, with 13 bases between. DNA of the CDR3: TGTGCCTGGAGTGTAGTGGCTCAGGAGACGCAGTATTTT. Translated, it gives CAWSVVAQETQYF. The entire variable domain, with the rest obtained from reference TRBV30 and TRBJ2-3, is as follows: SQTIHQWPATLVQPVGSPLSLECTVEGTSNPNLYWYRQAAGRGLQLLFYSVGIGQISSEVPQNLSASRPQDRQFILSSKKLLLSDSGFYLCAWSVVAQETQYFGPGTRLTVL.

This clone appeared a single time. CDR3 protein: CSVEYRSGNTIYF. The DNA of the CDR3 is TGCAGCGTTGAATACAGGTCCGGAAACACCATATATTTT. The chain links TRBV29-1 to TRBJ1-3, with D possibly being TRBD1 (5 bases). V was cut by 2 bases and J by 4 bases, with 9 bases left in between. The CDR3 is 13 amino acids. Germline CDR1 SQVTM, CDR2 ANQGSEA. The full variable domain, in which reference TRBV29-1 and TRBJ1-3 provide the parts outside the CDR3, is SAVISQKPSRDICQRGTSLTIQCQVDSQVTMMFWYRQQPGQSLTLIATANQGSEATYESGFVIDKFPISRPNLTFSTLTVSNMSPEDSSIYLCSVEYRSGNTIYFGEGSWLTVV.

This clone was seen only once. The CDR3 coding sequence is TGTGCCAGCAGCTTATTCGGGGGGAATGAAAAACTGTTTTTT. This gives the protein CASSLFGGNEKLFF. The genes are TRBV7-2 and TRBJ1-4; D is perhaps TRBD1 (5 bases). The CDR3 spans 14 residues. Germline CDR1 and CDR2: SGHTA and FQGNSA. V was clipped by 2 bases and J by 5 bases, with 9 bases between them.

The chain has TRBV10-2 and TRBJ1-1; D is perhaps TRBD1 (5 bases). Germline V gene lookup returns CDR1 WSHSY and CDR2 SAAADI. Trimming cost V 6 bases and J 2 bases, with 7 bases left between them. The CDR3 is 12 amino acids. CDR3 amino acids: CASSWGNTEAFF. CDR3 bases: TGCGCCAGCAGCTGGGGCAACACTGAAGCTTTCTTT.

For the CDR3, the DNA is TGTGCCAGCAGCACCAGAGTCGACACCGGGGAGCTGTTTTTT. This codes for CASSTRVDTGELFF. This chain connects TRBV7-9 to TRBJ2-2; no reliable D call. The CDR3 length is 14 residues. The germline V gene encodes CDR1 SEHNR and CDR2 FQNEAQ (reference sequence). Trimming removed 5 bases at V and 3 bases at J, with 10 bases between.

The CDR3 spells CASSLIGTGTQYF. DNA for the CDR3: TGTGCCAGCAGCTTAATCGGGACCGGCACGCAGTATTTT. The V gene is TRBV7-3, the J gene TRBJ2-3; D may be TRBD1 or TRBD2 (5 bases each). The ends were cut back, 1 base at V and 9 bases at J, with 11 bases in the middle. The germline V gene encodes CDR1 SGHTA and CDR2 FQGTGA. The CDR3 has 13 amino acids.

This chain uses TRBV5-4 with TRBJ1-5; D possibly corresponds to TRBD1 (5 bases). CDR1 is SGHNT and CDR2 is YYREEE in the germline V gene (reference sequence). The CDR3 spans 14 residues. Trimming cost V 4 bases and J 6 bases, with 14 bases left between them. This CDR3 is CASSRDGGVQPQHF. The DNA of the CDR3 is TGTGCCAGCAGCCGGGACGGTGGGGTTCAGCCCCAGCATTTT. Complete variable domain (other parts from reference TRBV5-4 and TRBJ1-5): ETGVTQSPTHLIKTRGQQVTLRCSSQSGHNTVSWYQQALGQGPQFIFQYYREEENGRGNFPPRFSGLQFPNYSSELNVNALELDDSALYLCASSRDGGVQPQHFGDGTRLSIL.

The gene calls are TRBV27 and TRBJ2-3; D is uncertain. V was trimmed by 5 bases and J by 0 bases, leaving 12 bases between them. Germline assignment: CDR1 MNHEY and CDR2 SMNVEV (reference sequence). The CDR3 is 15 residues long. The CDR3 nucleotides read TGTGCCAGCAGTAGACCCCCCCCTAGCACAGATACGCAGTATTTT. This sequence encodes CASSRPPPSTDTQYF.

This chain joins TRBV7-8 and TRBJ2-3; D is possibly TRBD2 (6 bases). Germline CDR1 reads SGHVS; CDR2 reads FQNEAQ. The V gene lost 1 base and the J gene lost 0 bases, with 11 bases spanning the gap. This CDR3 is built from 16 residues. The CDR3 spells CASSLGMRGSTDTQYF. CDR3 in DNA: TGTGCCAGCAGCTTAGGGATGCGGGGAAGCACAGATACGCAGTATTTT.

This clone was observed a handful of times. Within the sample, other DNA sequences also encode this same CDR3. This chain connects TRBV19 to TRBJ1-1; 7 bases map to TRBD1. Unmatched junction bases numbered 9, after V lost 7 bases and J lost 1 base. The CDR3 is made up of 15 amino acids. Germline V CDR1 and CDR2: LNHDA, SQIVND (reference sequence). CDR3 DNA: TGTGCCAGTATTCAGGGGGGAGGTCAGAACACTGAAGCTTTCTTT. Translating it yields CASIQGGGQNTEAFF. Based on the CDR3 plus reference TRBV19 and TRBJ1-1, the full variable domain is DGGITQSPKYLFRKEGQNVTLSCEQNLNHDAMYWYRQDPGQGLRLIYYSQIVNDFQKGDIAEGYSVSREKKESFPLTVTSAQKNPTAFYLCASIQGGGQNTEAFFGQGTRLTVV.

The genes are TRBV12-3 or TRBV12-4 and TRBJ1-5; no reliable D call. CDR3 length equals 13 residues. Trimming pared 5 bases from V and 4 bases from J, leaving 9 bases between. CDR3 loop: CASSGLTNQPQHF. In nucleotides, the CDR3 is TGTGCCAGCAGTGGACTCACGAATCAGCCCCAGCATTTT.

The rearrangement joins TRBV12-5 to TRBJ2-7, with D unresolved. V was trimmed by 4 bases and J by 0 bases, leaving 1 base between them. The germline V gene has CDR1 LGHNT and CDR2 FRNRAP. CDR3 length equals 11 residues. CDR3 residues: CASGSSYEQYF. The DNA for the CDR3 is TGTGCTAGTGGTTCCTCCTACGAGCAGTACTTC.

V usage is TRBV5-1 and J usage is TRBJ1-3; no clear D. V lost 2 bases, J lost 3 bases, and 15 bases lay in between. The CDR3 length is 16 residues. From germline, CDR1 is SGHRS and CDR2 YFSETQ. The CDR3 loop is CASSFNPSNVGNTIYF. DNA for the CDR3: TGCGCCAGCAGCTTCAACCCCAGTAATGTTGGAAACACCATATATTTT.

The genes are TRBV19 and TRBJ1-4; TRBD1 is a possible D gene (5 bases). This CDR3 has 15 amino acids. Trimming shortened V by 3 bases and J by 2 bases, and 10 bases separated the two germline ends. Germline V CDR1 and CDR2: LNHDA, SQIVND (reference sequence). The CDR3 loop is CASSIPRGTNEKLFF. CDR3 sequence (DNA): TGTGCCAGTAGTATCCCCCGGGGGACTAATGAAAAACTGTTTTTT.

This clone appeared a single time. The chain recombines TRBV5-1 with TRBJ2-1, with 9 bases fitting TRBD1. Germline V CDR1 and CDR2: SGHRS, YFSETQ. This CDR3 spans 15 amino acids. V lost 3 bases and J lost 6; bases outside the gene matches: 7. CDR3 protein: CASSSRGGQGNEQFF. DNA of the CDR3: TGCGCCAGCAGCTCCCGAGGGGGACAGGGCAATGAGCAGTTCTTC.

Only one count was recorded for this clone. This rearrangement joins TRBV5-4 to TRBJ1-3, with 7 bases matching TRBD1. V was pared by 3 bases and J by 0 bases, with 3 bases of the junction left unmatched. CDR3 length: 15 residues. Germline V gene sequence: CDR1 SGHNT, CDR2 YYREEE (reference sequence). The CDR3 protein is CASSSGTVSGNTIYF. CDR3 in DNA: TGTGCCAGCAGCTCCGGGACAGTCTCTGGAAACACCATATATTTT.

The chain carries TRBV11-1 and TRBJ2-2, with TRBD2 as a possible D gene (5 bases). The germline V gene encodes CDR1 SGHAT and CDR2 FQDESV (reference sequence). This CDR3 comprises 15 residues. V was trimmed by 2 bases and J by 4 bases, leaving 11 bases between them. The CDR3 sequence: CASSLRSRGTGELFF. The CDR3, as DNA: TGTGCCAGCAGCTTACGGTCCCGGGGCACCGGGGAGCTGTTTTTT.

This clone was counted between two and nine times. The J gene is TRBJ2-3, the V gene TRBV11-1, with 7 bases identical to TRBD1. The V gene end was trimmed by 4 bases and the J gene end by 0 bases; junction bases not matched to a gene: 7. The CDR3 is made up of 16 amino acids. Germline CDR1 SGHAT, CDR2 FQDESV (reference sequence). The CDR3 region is CASSSPGTVSTDTQYF. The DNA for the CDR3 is TGTGCCAGCAGCTCCCCCGGGACAGTTAGCACAGATACGCAGTATTTT.

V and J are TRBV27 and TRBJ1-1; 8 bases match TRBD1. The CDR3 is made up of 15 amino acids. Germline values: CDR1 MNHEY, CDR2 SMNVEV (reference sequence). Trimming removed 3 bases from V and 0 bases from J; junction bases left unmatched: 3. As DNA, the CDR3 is TGTGCCAGCAGTTTTGGGGACAGGCTGAACACTGAAGCTTTCTTT. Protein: CASSFGDRLNTEAFF.

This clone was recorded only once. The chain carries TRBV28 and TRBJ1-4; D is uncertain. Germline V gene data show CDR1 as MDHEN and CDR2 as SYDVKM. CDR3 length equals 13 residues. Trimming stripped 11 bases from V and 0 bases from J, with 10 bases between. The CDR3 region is CAGKRSTNEKLFF. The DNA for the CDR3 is TGTGCCGGCAAGAGGTCAACTAATGAAAAACTGTTTTTT.

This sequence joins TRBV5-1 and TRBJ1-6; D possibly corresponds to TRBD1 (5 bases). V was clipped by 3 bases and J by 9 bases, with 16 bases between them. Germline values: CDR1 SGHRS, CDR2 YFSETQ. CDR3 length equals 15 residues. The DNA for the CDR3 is TGCGCCAGCAGCTCGGGACTGACGTTGGGTTCACCCCTCCACTTT. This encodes CASSSGLTLGSPLHF.

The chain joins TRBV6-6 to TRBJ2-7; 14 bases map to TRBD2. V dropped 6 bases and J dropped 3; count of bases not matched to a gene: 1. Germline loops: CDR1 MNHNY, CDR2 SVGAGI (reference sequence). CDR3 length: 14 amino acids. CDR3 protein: CASRGTSGSYEQYF. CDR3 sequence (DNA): TGTGCCAGCAGGGGGACTAGCGGGAGCTACGAGCAGTACTTC.

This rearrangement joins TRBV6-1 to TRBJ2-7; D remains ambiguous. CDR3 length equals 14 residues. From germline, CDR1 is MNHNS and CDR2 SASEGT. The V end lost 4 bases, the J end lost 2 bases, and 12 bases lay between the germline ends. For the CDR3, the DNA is TGTGCCAGCAGTGCAGCAGACACTACCTACGAGCAGTACTTC. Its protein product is CASSAADTTYEQYF.

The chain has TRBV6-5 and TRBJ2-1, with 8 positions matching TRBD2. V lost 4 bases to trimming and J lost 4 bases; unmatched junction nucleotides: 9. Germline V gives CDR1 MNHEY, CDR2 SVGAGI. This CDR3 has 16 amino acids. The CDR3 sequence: CASSSPTGTSYNEQFF. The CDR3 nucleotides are TGTGCCAGCAGTTCGCCAACCGGGACTAGTTACAATGAGCAGTTCTTC.

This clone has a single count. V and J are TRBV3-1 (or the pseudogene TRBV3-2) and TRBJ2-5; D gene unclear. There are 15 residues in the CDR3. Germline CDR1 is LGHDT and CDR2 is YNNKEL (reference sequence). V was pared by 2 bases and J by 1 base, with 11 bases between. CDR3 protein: CASSQWLDPQETQYF. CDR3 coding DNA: TGTGCCAGCAGCCAATGGCTCGATCCCCAAGAGACCCAGTACTTC.

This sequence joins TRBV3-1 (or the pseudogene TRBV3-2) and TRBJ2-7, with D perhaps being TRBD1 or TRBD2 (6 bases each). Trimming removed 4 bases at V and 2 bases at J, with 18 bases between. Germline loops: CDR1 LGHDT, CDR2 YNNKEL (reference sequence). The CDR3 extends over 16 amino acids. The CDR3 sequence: CASSPQGTHPPYEQYF. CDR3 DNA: TGTGCCAGCAGCCCCCAGGGGACTCACCCCCCCTACGAGCAGTACTTC.

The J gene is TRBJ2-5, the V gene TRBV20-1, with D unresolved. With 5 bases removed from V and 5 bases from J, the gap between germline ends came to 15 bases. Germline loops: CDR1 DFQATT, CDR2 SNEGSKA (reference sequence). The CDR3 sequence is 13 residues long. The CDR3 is CSAGGPELETQYF. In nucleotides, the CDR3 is TGCAGTGCTGGTGGGCCTGAGCTCGAGACCCAGTACTTC.

This CDR3 reads CASSSGGPSYEQYF. CDR3 coding DNA: TGTGCCAGCAGCTCGGGAGGACCCTCCTACGAGCAGTACTTC. The V call is TRBV7-2, the J call TRBJ2-7, with 7 bases that match TRBD2. The J segment lost 0 bases and the V segment lost 4 bases, leaving 3 bases of the junction unmatched. This CDR3 is 14 amino acids long. Germline loops: CDR1 SGHTA, CDR2 FQGNSA.